The next 27 T cell receptor beta chains were all read from a single sample in a study of shared clonotypes between healthy human individuals. The data were produced by immunoSEQ multiplex PCR, yet TCRdb's version contains in-frame clones alone and is incomplete. The table has about 380,000 clones, approximately 97% seen once. The source material was memory CD8+ T cells sorted from blood. Stated subset: CD45RO+ cells pooled with CCR7-negative TemRA cells. The source is a man aged 30-40 years in good health.

The gene calls are TRBV5-1 and TRBJ2-7; D ambiguous. The CDR3 contains 13 residues. Germline V gene sequence: CDR1 SGHRS, CDR2 YFSETQ. V lost 4 bases to trimming and J lost 0 bases, with 8 bases between them. The CDR3 nucleotides read TGCGCCAGCAGCCTACAAAGCTCCTACGAGCAGTACTTC. Its protein product is CASSLQSSYEQYF.

The rearrangement uses TRBV30 and TRBJ2-7; D is perhaps TRBD1 or TRBD2 (6 bases each). This CDR3 spans 14 amino acids. The germline V and J ends were trimmed by 4 bases and 5 bases, with 18 bases remaining between them. Looked up from germline, CDR1 is GTSNPN and CDR2 is SVGIG (reference sequence). CDR3 DNA sequence: TGTGCCTGGACCCCCGCGTGGGGGGCCCACGAGCAGTACTTC. Its protein is CAWTPAWGAHEQYF.

This clone has more than one count but fewer than ten. The same CDR3 can be traced to other DNA sequences in this sample. V gene TRBV6-5 combines with J gene TRBJ2-7, with 11 bases aligning to TRBD2. V was pared by 2 bases and J by 3 bases, with 0 bases of the junction left unmatched. The CDR3 covers 14 residues. Per germline, CDR1 MNHEY and CDR2 SVGAGI. The CDR3 loop reads CASSYTSGSYEQYF. The CDR3 DNA reads as TGTGCCAGCAGTTACACTAGCGGGAGCTACGAGCAGTACTTC.

This clone was found once. This sequence joins TRBV7-2 and TRBJ2-7, with TRBD1 matching over 9 bases. CDR1 is SGHTA, CDR2 FQGNSA, per germline. With V trimmed by 1 base and J by 2 bases, 12 bases remained unmatched. The CDR3 contains 18 residues. The CDR3 DNA reads as TGTGCCAGCAGCTTAGTATCCCTAGGGACAGGGAGTCCCTACGAGCAGTACTTC. Protein: CASSLVSLGTGSPYEQYF.

The chain couples TRBV29-1 to TRBJ1-1; D is possibly TRBD1 (6 bases). This CDR3 is 14 amino acids long. V lost 7 bases to trimming and J lost 7 bases, with 22 bases between them. Per the germline V gene, CDR1 is SQVTM and CDR2 is ANQGSEA. The CDR3 protein is CSAGAGPISLEAFF. The CDR3 DNA reads TGCAGCGCGGGGGCAGGGCCGATTAGTCTTGAAGCTTTCTTT.

V is TRBV11-2 and J is TRBJ2-1; TRBD1 matches 9 bases. This CDR3 has 18 amino acids. CDR1 and CDR2 from the germline V gene are SGHAT and FQNNGV. The V and J ends lost 3 bases and 0 bases, in that order; junction bases with no gene match: 9. The CDR3 nucleotides are TGTGCCAGCAGCTTTGACAGGGGGTACCTTAGCTCCTACAATGAGCAGTTCTTC. Amino acids: CASSFDRGYLSSYNEQFF. The full variable domain, with the rest looked up from reference TRBV11-2 and TRBJ2-1, is EAGVAQSPRYKIIEKRQSVAFWCNPISGHATLYWYQQILGQGPKLLIQFQNNGVVDDSQLPKDRFSAERLKGVDSTLKIQPAKLEDSAVYLCASSFDRGYLSSYNEQFFGPGTRLTVL.

Concerning this clone: Other DNA sequences of this sample code for an identical CDR3. This chain uses TRBV28 with TRBJ2-3; TRBD2 matches at 9 bases. Germline V gene data show CDR1 as MDHEN and CDR2 as SYDVKM. The CDR3 contains 14 residues. J was trimmed by 3 bases and V by 3 bases; bases with no gene match: 1. The chain's CDR3 is CASSFSGRTDTQYF. In DNA, the CDR3 is TGTGCCAGCAGTTTTAGCGGGAGAACAGATACGCAGTATTTT. The full variable domain, rest sourced from reference TRBV28 and TRBJ2-3, is DVKVTQSSRYLVKRTGEKVFLECVQDMDHENMFWYRQDPGLGLRLIYFSYDVKMKEKGDIPEGYSVSREKKERFSLILESASTNQTSMYLCASSFSGRTDTQYFGPGTRLTVL.

The chain combines TRBV6-1 with TRBJ2-7; 9 nucleotides align to TRBD2. CDR1 MNHNS and CDR2 SASEGT come from the germline V gene. V shed 8 bases and J 0 bases; nucleotides not matched to a gene: 8. The CDR3 covers 15 residues. The CDR3 DNA follows: TGTGCCAGCCGCGAAAGCGGGGGGAGCTCCTACGAGCAGTACTTC. It encodes CASRESGGSSYEQYF.

V is TRBV6-5 and J is TRBJ1-1; 9 bases align to TRBD1. This CDR3 region has 16 residues. Germline CDR1 is MNHEY and CDR2 is SVGAGI. V lost 2 bases and J lost 3; bases outside the gene matches: 7. The CDR3 nucleotides are TGTGCCAGCAGTTACCGGACAGGGGATGGGGACACTGAAGCTTTCTTT. This gives the protein CASSYRTGDGDTEAFF.

The V call is TRBV18, the J call TRBJ1-1, with D perhaps TRBD1 (5 bases). This CDR3 has 14 amino acids. V was clipped by 5 bases and J by 5 bases, with 15 bases between them. Germline V gene sequence: CDR1 KGHSH, CDR2 LQKENI. CDR3 DNA: TGTGCCAGCTCATCTCCCCGGGACCGGACTGAAGCTTTCTTT. Translated, it gives CASSSPRDRTEAFF.

The gene calls are TRBV7-2 and TRBJ1-2; perhaps TRBD1 as D (6 bases). V was trimmed by 0 bases and J by 8 bases, leaving 13 bases between them. Per germline, CDR1 SGHTA and CDR2 FQGNSA. There are 14 residues in the CDR3. DNA of the CDR3: TGTGCCAGCAGCTTAGCGGGCCTAAGGGGGGGCTACACCTTC. Amino acid sequence: CASSLAGLRGGYTF.

Comments on this clone: Other DNA sequences in this specimen translate into the identical CDR3. The CDR3 nucleotides read TGCGCCAGCAGCTTGGAAGGGGATACGCAGTATTTT. Encoded protein: CASSLEGDTQYF. The rearrangement uses TRBV5-1 and TRBJ2-3; D gene uncertain. Germline V gene data show CDR1 as SGHRS and CDR2 as YFSETQ. The V end was cut by 0 bases, the J end by 6 bases, with 5 bases between. There are 12 residues in the CDR3. The whole variable domain, remainder taken from reference TRBV5-1 and TRBJ2-3, is KAGVTQTPRYLIKTRGQQVTLSCSPISGHRSVSWYQQTPGQGLQFLFEYFSETQRNKGNFPGRFSGRQFSNSRSEMNVSTLELGDSALYLCASSLEGDTQYFGPGTRLTVL.

This clone showed up just once. DNA for the CDR3: TGCAGCCTATATAATCCCCGGGACAGGGGGGGGGATGAGCAGTTCTTC. Amino acids: CSLYNPRDRGGDEQFF. The chain combines TRBV29-1 with TRBJ2-1; 11 nucleotides match TRBD1. This CDR3 region has 16 residues. Trimming removed 8 bases from V and 8 bases from J; junction bases left unmatched: 17. CDR1 SQVTM and CDR2 ANQGSEA come from the germline V gene.

This chain joins TRBV5-3 and TRBJ2-1; 9 bases fit TRBD2. TRBV5-3 is recorded as an ORF, its role being uncertain. Trimming removed 6 bases from V and 10 bases from J; junction bases left unmatched: 11. The CDR3 runs 14 residues. The CDR3 DNA reads TGTGCCAGAACCGGGAATAGCGGGAGCGTGGAGCAGTTCTTC. Translation: CARTGNSGSVEQFF.

The chain couples TRBV30 to TRBJ2-3; no reliable D call. The CDR3 extends over 11 amino acids. V was clipped by 5 bases and J by 4 bases, with 7 bases between them. Germline V gene data show CDR1 as GTSNPN and CDR2 as SVGIG (reference sequence). The CDR3 loop is CAWGRSDTQYF. The CDR3 bases are TGTGCCTGGGGCCGGTCAGATACGCAGTATTTT.

The chain uses TRBV7-3 and TRBJ2-1; TRBD2 agrees at 8 bases. The CDR3 extends over 14 amino acids. Trimming cost V 5 bases and J 8 bases; bases outside gene matches: 8. Germline values: CDR1 SGHTA, CDR2 FQGTGA. The CDR3 spells CASSAGLARDEQFF. In DNA, the CDR3 is TGTGCCAGCAGCGCCGGACTAGCTCGCGATGAGCAGTTCTTC. The full variable domain, in which reference TRBV7-3 and TRBJ2-1 provide the parts outside the CDR3, is GAGVSQTPSNKVTEKGKYVELRCDPISGHTALYWYRQSLGQGPEFLIYFQGTGAADDSGLPNDRFFAVRPEGSVSTLKIQRTERGDSAVYLCASSAGLARDEQFFGPGTRLTVL.

V usage is TRBV5-1 and J usage is TRBJ2-3, with 7 positions matching TRBD1. The CDR3 loop spans 14 amino acids. V lost 3 bases and J lost 4; bases outside the gene matches: 5. Germline V gene sequence: CDR1 SGHRS, CDR2 YFSETQ. The CDR3: CASSSPQGADTQYF. DNA for the CDR3: TGCGCCAGCAGCTCCCCCCAGGGGGCAGATACGCAGTATTTT. The full variable domain, with the rest looked up from reference TRBV5-1 and TRBJ2-3, is KAGVTQTPRYLIKTRGQQVTLSCSPISGHRSVSWYQQTPGQGLQFLFEYFSETQRNKGNFPGRFSGRQFSNSRSEMNVSTLELGDSALYLCASSSPQGADTQYFGPGTRLTVL.

With regard to this clone: Other DNA sequences in the sample encode the same CDR3. The CDR3 DNA reads TGCGCCAGCAGCTTGGCCGCTAGCGGGAGCACAGATACGCAGTATTTT. Residues: CASSLAASGSTDTQYF. This sequence joins TRBV5-1 and TRBJ2-3, with 8 positions matching TRBD2. The CDR3 spans 16 residues. Unmatched junction bases numbered 3, after V lost 0 bases and J lost 0 bases. The germline CDR1 and CDR2 sequences are SGHRS and YFSETQ.

The chain couples TRBV9 to TRBJ2-6, with D possibly being TRBD1 (5 bases). Trimming stripped 4 bases from V and 3 bases from J, with 5 bases between. Looked up from germline, CDR1 is SGDLS and CDR2 is YYNGEE. The CDR3 runs 13 residues. The CDR3 nucleotides are TGTGCCAGCAGCAGGGGTGGGGCCAACGTCCTGACTTTC. Its translation: CASSRGGANVLTF.

The chain joins TRBV2 to TRBJ2-3; 9 bases map to TRBD2. CDR3 length: 14 amino acids. Per the germline V gene, CDR1 is SNHLY and CDR2 is FYNNEI. With 5 bases clipped from V and 1 base from J, the junction kept 1 base outside the gene matches. The CDR3 sequence: CASSWTSGTDTQYF. In DNA, the CDR3 is TGTGCCAGCAGTTGGACTAGCGGCACAGATACGCAGTATTTT.

The chain employs TRBV7-2 and TRBJ2-7; 7 nucleotides match TRBD2. CDR3 length: 15 residues. The germline gives CDR1 SGHTA, CDR2 FQGNSA. Trimming removed 6 bases from V and 0 bases from J; junction bases left unmatched: 8. The DNA of the CDR3 is TGTGCCAGCAGGGCGCTAGCGGACAACTCCTACGAGCAGTACTTC. Translated: CASRALADNSYEQYF.

The chain has TRBV11-2 and TRBJ1-5; D gene ambiguous. CDR3 length: 12 residues. V was pared by 2 bases and J by 6 bases, with 5 bases between. Germline CDR1 is SGHAT and CDR2 is FQNNGV. The DNA for the CDR3 is TGTGCCAGCAGCTTACAATTTCAGCCCCAGCATTTT. Protein sequence: CASSLQFQPQHF. The full variable domain, its missing parts supplied by reference TRBV11-2 and TRBJ1-5, is EAGVAQSPRYKIIEKRQSVAFWCNPISGHATLYWYQQILGQGPKLLIQFQNNGVVDDSQLPKDRFSAERLKGVDSTLKIQPAKLEDSAVYLCASSLQFQPQHFGDGTRLSIL.

CDR3 in DNA: TGTGCCAGCAGTTACACTAGCGGGAGGGCCTACGAGCAGTACTTC. It yields the protein CASSYTSGRAYEQYF. This sequence joins TRBV6-6 and TRBJ2-7; 13 bases agree with TRBD2. V lost 2 bases and J lost 2; bases outside the gene matches: 0. Germline CDR1 and CDR2: MNHNY and SVGAGI (reference sequence). This CDR3 is 15 amino acids long.

The chain couples TRBV5-6 to TRBJ2-7; 10 bases are a match to TRBD1. CDR3 length: 15 residues. CDR1 and CDR2 from the germline V gene are SGHDT and YYEEEE. Trimming at V came to 3 bases and at J to 6 bases, leaving 9 bases not matched to a gene. The CDR3 is CASSSVPGQGTEQYF. The CDR3 DNA reads as TGTGCCAGCAGCTCCGTACCGGGACAGGGGACCGAGCAGTACTTC.

The chain carries TRBV5-4 and TRBJ1-1; D is unresolved. The CDR3 is made up of 16 amino acids. With 0 bases removed from V and 5 bases from J, the gap between germline ends came to 17 bases. Looked up from germline, CDR1 is SGHNT and CDR2 is YYREEE (reference sequence). CDR3 sequence reads: CASSLDIGSVPTEAFF. For the CDR3, the DNA is TGTGCCAGCAGCTTGGACATTGGGTCAGTCCCTACTGAAGCTTTCTTT.

The chain is built from TRBV4-1 and TRBJ2-7; 9 bases match TRBD2. CDR3 size: 17 residues. Germline loops: CDR1 MGHRA, CDR2 YSYEKL. The junction had 10 bases not matched to a gene; V was cut back by 0 bases and J by 4 bases. Here the CDR3 DNA reads TGCGCCAGCAGCCAAGACAGTAGGTCTAGCGGGGCGTACGAGCAGTACTTC. Its translation is CASSQDSRSSGAYEQYF.

As concerns this clone: The sample has other DNA sequences that encode this CDR3 too. The chain recombines TRBV7-8 with TRBJ1-2; D might be TRBD1 (5 bases). There are 14 residues in the CDR3. The V gene lost 0 bases and the J gene lost 1 base, with 6 bases spanning the gap. CDR1 and CDR2 (germline): SGHVS, FQNEAQ. The CDR3 region is CASSLAGRNYGYTF. As DNA, the CDR3 is TGTGCCAGCAGCTTAGCGGGACGTAACTATGGCTACACCTTC.